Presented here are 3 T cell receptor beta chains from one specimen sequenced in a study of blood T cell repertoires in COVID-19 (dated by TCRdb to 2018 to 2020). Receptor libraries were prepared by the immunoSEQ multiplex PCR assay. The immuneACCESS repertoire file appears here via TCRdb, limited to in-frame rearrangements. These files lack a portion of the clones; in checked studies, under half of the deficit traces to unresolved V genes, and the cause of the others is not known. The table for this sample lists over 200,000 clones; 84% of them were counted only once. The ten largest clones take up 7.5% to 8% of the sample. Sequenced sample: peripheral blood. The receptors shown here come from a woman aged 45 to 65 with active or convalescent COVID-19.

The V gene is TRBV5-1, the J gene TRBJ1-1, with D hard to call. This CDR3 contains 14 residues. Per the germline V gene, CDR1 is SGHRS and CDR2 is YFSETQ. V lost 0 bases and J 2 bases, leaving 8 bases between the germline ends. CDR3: CASSLDGTNTEAFF. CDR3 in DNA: TGCGCCAGCAGCTTGGACGGTACCAACACTGAAGCTTTCTTT.

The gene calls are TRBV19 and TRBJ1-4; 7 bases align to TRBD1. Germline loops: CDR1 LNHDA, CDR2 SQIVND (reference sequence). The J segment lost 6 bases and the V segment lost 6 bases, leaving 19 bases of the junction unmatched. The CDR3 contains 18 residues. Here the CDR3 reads CASSETGTQLNGYEKLFF. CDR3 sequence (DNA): TGTGCCAGTAGCGAGACAGGGACCCAGCTAAATGGATATGAAAAACTGTTTTTT.

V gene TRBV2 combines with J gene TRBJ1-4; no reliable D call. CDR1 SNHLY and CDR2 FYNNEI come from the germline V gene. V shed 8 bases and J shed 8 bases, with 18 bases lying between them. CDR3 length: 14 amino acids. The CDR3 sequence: CASRYLEGSEKLFF. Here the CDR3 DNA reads TGTGCCAGCCGATACCTTGAGGGTAGCGAAAAACTGTTTTTT.